A selection of T cell receptor beta chains follows, all from one sample in a study of T cell changes during pregnancy in multiple sclerosis. This table comes from immunoSEQ multiplex PCR, and its TCRdb copy is limited to in-frame clones, with some not included. The sample lists 78,000 or so clones; around nine tenths were seen once. The source was CD4+ T cells from peripheral blood mononuclear cells, collected before pregnancy. The receptors were gathered from a female donor with multiple sclerosis, enrolled in a pregnancy study. CDR3s include the opening cysteine and the closing phenylalanine or tryptophan. Each record gives: CDR3 length, clone size, D gene, J gene, V gene, CDR3 DNA, CDR3 protein. D genes are given only for firm matches. Not every row has a clone size; where given, it reads once, few, many or a size class.

length: 17; size: .; D: TRBD2; J: TRBJ2-3; V: TRBV2; DNA: TGTGCCAGCAGTGAAGCGGTGGGACTAGCGGGAGGGGATACGCAGTATTTT; CDR3: CASSEAVGLAGGDTQYF
length: 16; size: .; D: .; J: TRBJ1-4; V: TRBV28; DNA: TGTGCCAGCAGTACCACAGCAGCAGCAACTAATGAAAAACTGTTTTTT; CDR3: CASSTTAAATNEKLFF
length: 17; size: .; D: TRBD2; J: TRBJ2-1; V: TRBV19; DNA: TGTGCCAGTAGACAGACTAGCGGGAGCGGCTCCTACAATGAGCAGTTCTTC; CDR3: CASRQTSGSGSYNEQFF
length: 15; size: .; D: TRBD1; J: TRBJ2-3; V: TRBV30; DNA: TGTGCCTGGAGTGTAAACAGGGGCAGTACAGATACGCAGTATTTT; CDR3: CAWSVNRGSTDTQYF
length: 15; size: .; D: TRBD1; J: TRBJ2-3; V: TRBV6-1; DNA: TGTGCCAGCAGTACCCGACAGGGGGGGACAGATACGCAGTATTTT; CDR3: CASSTRQGGTDTQYF
length: 15; size: once; D: TRBD2; J: TRBJ2-5; V: TRBV19; DNA: TGTGCCAGTAGTACTCGTTCTAGCGGGGGGGGGACCCAGTACTTC; CDR3: CASSTRSSGGGTQYF
length: 14; size: .; D: TRBD1; J: TRBJ2-7; V: TRBV5-6; DNA: TGTGCCAGCAGCTTGGTGGGGACAGGGTACGAGCAGTACTTC; CDR3: CASSLVGTGYEQYF
length: 14; size: .; D: TRBD1; J: TRBJ1-1; V: TRBV2; DNA: TGTGCCAGCAGCCAAGACAGGGGTAGTGCTGAAGCTTTCTTT; CDR3: CASSQDRGSAEAFF
length: 15; size: .; D: .; J: TRBJ2-2; V: TRBV19; DNA: TGTGCCAGTAGGACCCTTCATGAGGACACCGGGGAGCTGTTTTTT; CDR3: CASRTLHEDTGELFF
length: 13; size: once; D: TRBD2; J: TRBJ2-5; V: TRBV9; DNA: TGTGCCAGCAGCGCTAGCGGGACTGGGACCCAGTACTTC; CDR3: CASSASGTGTQYF
length: 13; size: once; D: .; J: TRBJ2-3; V: TRBV11-3; DNA: TGTGCCAGCAGCTTGGGGCAGGGAGATACGCAGTATTTT; CDR3: CASSLGQGDTQYF
length: 14; size: .; D: .; J: TRBJ2-7; V: TRBV2; DNA: TGTGCCAGCAGTTCGTCAGGCGAAACGTACGAGCAGTACTTC; CDR3: CASSSSGETYEQYF
length: 15; size: .; D: .; J: TRBJ2-5; V: TRBV4-1; DNA: TGCGCCAGCAGCCAAGAGAGACAAATCCAAGAGACCCAGTACTTC; CDR3: CASSQERQIQETQYF
length: 14; size: .; D: TRBD1; J: TRBJ1-5; V: TRBV28; DNA: TGTGCCAGCAGTTTGGACAGGGCCTATCAGCCCCAGCATTTT; CDR3: CASSLDRAYQPQHF
length: 12; size: .; D: .; J: TRBJ2-1; V: TRBV14; DNA: TGTGCCAGCAGCCTGACCGGGTATGAGCAGTTCTTC; CDR3: CASSLTGYEQFF
length: 15; size: .; D: TRBD2; J: TRBJ2-7; V: TRBV18; DNA: TGTGCCAGCTCACCACTCAGCGGGAGAAGCTACGAGCAGTACTTC; CDR3: CASSPLSGRSYEQYF
length: 13; size: .; D: .; J: TRBJ1-1; V: TRBV7-9; DNA: TGTGCCAGCAGAGGACAGCCGAACACTGAAGCTTTCTTT; CDR3: CASRGQPNTEAFF
length: 14; size: .; D: TRBD2; J: TRBJ2-1; V: TRBV2; DNA: TGTGCCAGCAGTGTCCGGGACTACGTGTATGAGCAGTTCTTC; CDR3: CASSVRDYVYEQFF
length: 15; size: .; D: .; J: TRBJ1-5; V: TRBV12-1; DNA: TGTGCCAGCAGCTTTTCTGGACAAAGCAATCAGCCCCAGCATTTT; CDR3: CASSFSGQSNQPQHF
length: 13; size: .; D: .; J: TRBJ1-1; V: TRBV19; DNA: TGTGCCACAAGTTTAGGGGGGAACACTGAAGCTTTCTTT; CDR3: CATSLGGNTEAFF
length: 15; size: few; D: TRBD1; J: TRBJ2-5; V: TRBV5-1; DNA: TGCGCCAGCAGCTTACACGGGACAGGGGGAGAGACCCAGTACTTC; CDR3: CASSLHGTGGETQYF
length: 17; size: .; D: TRBD2; J: TRBJ2-5; V: TRBV14; DNA: TGTGCCAGCAGCCAAGATCGACTAGCGGGAGTGTTTAGGACCCAGTACTTC; CDR3: CASSQDRLAGVFRTQYF
length: 15; size: .; D: .; J: TRBJ2-2; V: TRBV7-9; DNA: TGTGCCAGCAGCTTTGGGGGGTCGAACACCGGGGAGCTGTTTTTT; CDR3: CASSFGGSNTGELFF
length: 11; size: .; D: .; J: TRBJ2-7; V: TRBV6-6; DNA: TGTGCCAGCAGTTACTCGAGCGAGCAGTACTTC; CDR3: CASSYSSEQYF
length: 16; size: .; D: TRBD2; J: TRBJ2-7; V: TRBV7-2; DNA: TGTGCCAGCAGCCTTCGACTAGCGGGGGTGTCCTACGAGCAGTACTTC; CDR3: CASSLRLAGVSYEQYF
length: 16; size: once; D: .; J: TRBJ1-3; V: TRBV4-1; DNA: TGCGCCAGCAGCCAGAACCAAGCGTTCTCTGGAAACACCATATATTTT; CDR3: CASSQNQAFSGNTIYF
length: 14; size: .; D: .; J: TRBJ2-3; V: TRBV7-8; DNA: TGTGCCAGCAGCTTGGGCGGGGTTCAAGATACGCAGTATTTT; CDR3: CASSLGGVQDTQYF
length: 16; size: few; D: .; J: TRBJ1-6; V: TRBV2; DNA: TGTGCCAGCAGCGGAGGCGGGGGAACTCGGAATTCACCCCTCCACTTT; CDR3: CASSGGGGTRNSPLHF
length: 14; size: .; D: TRBD2; J: TRBJ2-1; V: TRBV5-4; DNA: TGTGCCAGCAGCTTAACTAGCGGGGACAATGAGCAGTTCTTC; CDR3: CASSLTSGDNEQFF
length: 14; size: .; D: .; J: TRBJ1-6; V: TRBV2; DNA: TGTGCCAGCAGTGAAATGGGGCCTGACACCGCCCTCCACTTT; CDR3: CASSEMGPDTALHF